This entry lists 26 T cell receptor beta chains sequenced from one sample in a study of blood T cell repertoires in COVID-19. The table came from immunoSEQ multiplex PCR; TCRdb's copy has only in-frame clones and leaves some out. This table has 200,000 to 250,000 clones, around nine tenths appearing once. Input material: PBMCs or T cells enriched from blood (not recorded which). The receptors stem from a woman in her 30s who had been exposed to COVID-19.

V is TRBV4-2 and J is TRBJ1-2, with a weak D call TRBD1 (5 bases). V was cut by 6 bases and J by 4 bases, with 21 bases left in between. The CDR3 covers 16 residues. The germline CDR1 and CDR2 sequences are LGHNA and YNFKEQ. CDR3 loop: CASSNGETVLSYGYTF. The CDR3 nucleotides read TGTGCCAGCAGTAACGGAGAGACAGTGCTAAGCTATGGCTACACCTTC.

CDR3 amino acids: CASSRQGAYEQYF. The CDR3 DNA follows: TGTGCCAGCAGCCGGCAGGGGGCCTACGAGCAGTACTTC. This sequence joins TRBV3-1 (or the pseudogene TRBV3-2) and TRBJ2-7, with 7 bases aligning to TRBD1. Germline loops: CDR1 LGHDT, CDR2 YNNKEL (reference sequence). V gave up 4 bases and J gave up 2 bases; unmatched junction bases: 2. This CDR3 region has 13 residues.

The V gene is TRBV27, the J gene TRBJ2-7, with D tentatively TRBD1 (5 bases). V was pared by 7 bases and J by 6 bases, with 10 bases between. The CDR3 extends over 11 amino acids. Germline CDR1 is MNHEY and CDR2 is SMNVEV (reference sequence). In DNA form, the CDR3 reads TGTGCCAGCATGGGTGGGGCCGAGCAGTACTTC. Protein: CASMGGAEQYF.

This clone was found once. V is TRBV5-1 and J is TRBJ2-7, with D tentatively TRBD1 (5 bases). The V gene lost 0 bases and the J gene lost 2 bases, with 12 bases spanning the gap. CDR3 length: 15 residues. The germline V gene encodes CDR1 SGHRS and CDR2 YFSETQ. Written as DNA, the CDR3 is TGCGCCAGCAGCTTGGGGGGCATCCTTACCTACGAGCAGTACTTC. Protein sequence: CASSLGGILTYEQYF.

The chain carries TRBV18 and TRBJ2-7, with a possible D match to TRBD2 (5 bases). The CDR3 contains 15 residues. V shed 2 bases and J shed 5 bases, with 16 bases lying between them. Germline V gives CDR1 KGHSH, CDR2 LQKENI. The CDR3 spells CASSPRRLRRDEQYF. The CDR3 DNA sequence: TGTGCCAGCTCACCAAGGCGGTTACGGCGGGACGAGCAGTACTTC. The complete variable domain, with remaining parts taken from reference TRBV18 and TRBJ2-7, reads NAGVMQNPRHLVRRRGQEARLRCSPMKGHSHVYWYRQLPEEGLKFMVYLQKENIIDESGMPKERFSAEFPKEGPSILRIQQVVRGDSAAYFCASSPRRLRRDEQYFGPGTRLTVT.

The V gene is TRBV5-1, the J gene TRBJ2-7; tentative D call: TRBD2 (5 bases). Germline CDR1 is SGHRS and CDR2 is YFSETQ. Trimming left V 0 bases short and J 7 bases short, with 11 bases between. The CDR3 length is 13 residues. Here the CDR3 reads CASSLVAGAEQYF. The CDR3 region has the DNA TGCGCCAGCAGCTTGGTCGCGGGTGCGGAGCAGTACTTC.

The CDR3 loop is CAISEPDRGTEAFF. The CDR3 DNA follows: TGTGCCATCAGTGAGCCCGACAGGGGGACTGAAGCTTTCTTT. V is TRBV10-3 and J is TRBJ1-1, with 9 bases identical to TRBD1. This CDR3 region has 14 residues. J lost 5 bases, V lost 2 bases, and 3 bases had no gene match. Germline V gives CDR1 ENHRY, CDR2 SYGVKD.

This chain links TRBV27 with TRBJ1-1, with TRBD1 matching over 9 bases. CDR1 is MNHEY, CDR2 SMNVEV, per germline (reference sequence). V gave up 5 bases and J gave up 6 bases; unmatched junction bases: 16. This CDR3 is built from 17 residues. CDR3 residues: CASSRHASTGQGAEAFF. As DNA, the CDR3 is TGTGCCAGCAGTCGCCACGCCTCGACGGGACAGGGAGCTGAAGCTTTCTTT.

The CDR3, as DNA: TGTGCCAGTGCGGGAGGAGACAGCAATCAGCCCCAGCATTTT. Its protein is CASAGGDSNQPQHF. V usage is TRBV19 and J usage is TRBJ1-5; unclear D gene. With 8 bases removed from V and 1 base from J, the gap between germline ends came to 12 bases. This CDR3 spans 14 amino acids. Germline V CDR1 and CDR2: LNHDA, SQIVND (reference sequence).

V and J are TRBV19 and TRBJ1-1, with 11 bases aligning to TRBD1. After removal of 3 bases from V and 0 bases from J, the junction contained 6 bases not matched to a gene. Germline assignment: CDR1 LNHDA and CDR2 SQIVND (reference sequence). CDR3 length: 17 amino acids. The CDR3 reads CASSIGQGAQLNTEAFF. CDR3 bases: TGTGCCAGTAGTATCGGACAGGGGGCCCAATTGAACACTGAAGCTTTCTTT.

This rearrangement joins TRBV30 to TRBJ2-7, with a weak D call TRBD1 (5 bases). V lost 0 bases, J lost 6 bases, and 9 bases lay in between. CDR1 is GTSNPN and CDR2 is SVGIG in the germline V gene (reference sequence). This CDR3 is built from 12 residues. The CDR3 loop is CAWSVAGLEQYF. The CDR3 DNA reads TGTGCCTGGAGTGTCGCAGGGCTCGAGCAGTACTTC.

The CDR3 loop is CATPGTGGVQPQHF. The CDR3 coding sequence is TGTGCCACACCCGGGACAGGGGGAGTTCAGCCCCAGCATTTT. The rearrangement uses TRBV24-1 and TRBJ1-5; 11 positions agree with TRBD1. The CDR3 covers 14 residues. From germline, CDR1 is KGHDR and CDR2 SFDVKD. Trimming cost V 10 bases and J 6 bases; bases outside gene matches: 7.

Notes on this clone: This specimen includes other DNA sequences encoding the same CDR3. The rearrangement joins TRBV18 to TRBJ1-2; 10 nucleotides line up with TRBD1. The germline CDR1 and CDR2 sequences are KGHSH and LQKENI. Losses at the gene ends were 2 bases for V and 6 bases for J; bases not matched to a gene: 3. The CDR3 extends over 14 amino acids. The CDR3 loop reads CASSPSGTGDGYTF. In DNA form, the CDR3 reads TGTGCCAGCTCACCAAGCGGGACAGGGGATGGCTACACCTTC.

J is TRBJ2-5 and V is TRBV20-1, with 7 bases lining up with TRBD1. V lost 8 bases, J lost 5 bases, and 5 bases stayed unmatched. The CDR3 extends over 11 amino acids. Germline lookup yields CDR1 DFQATT and CDR2 SNEGSKA (reference sequence). The CDR3 region is CSSDRDETQYF. CDR3 coding DNA: TGCAGTTCCGACAGGGATGAGACCCAGTACTTC.

This chain joins TRBV6-6 and TRBJ1-5, with D unclear. Per the germline V gene, CDR1 is MNHNY and CDR2 is SVGAGI (reference sequence). The V and J ends lost 7 bases and 0 bases respectively, with 13 bases between them. The CDR3 has 15 amino acids. The CDR3: CASTPTDYSNQPQHF. Written as DNA, the CDR3 is TGTGCCAGCACCCCCACAGATTATAGCAATCAGCCCCAGCATTTT.

The J gene is TRBJ1-1, the V gene TRBV7-9; D remains unclear. The CDR3 extends over 14 amino acids. CDR1 and CDR2 from the germline V gene are SEHNR and FQNEAQ (reference sequence). V gave up 5 bases and J gave up 6 bases, with 16 bases separating them. CDR3 protein: CASSPRWREPEAFF. In nucleotides, the CDR3 is TGTGCCAGCAGCCCCCGGTGGAGGGAACCTGAAGCTTTCTTT.

This clone was seen a few times. The genes are TRBV6-2 or TRBV6-3 and TRBJ2-1; 8 positions agree with TRBD2. The CDR3 is 16 amino acids. The V and J ends lost 4 bases and 5 bases, in that order; junction bases with no gene match: 10. The germline V gene has CDR1 MNHEY and CDR2 SVGEGT. This CDR3 is CASSSLGGRGDNEQFF. CDR3 coding DNA: TGTGCCAGCAGTTCACTCGGTGGGCGGGGGGACAATGAGCAGTTCTTC.

This clone has only a few counts. This chain links TRBV6-6 with TRBJ2-7; D might be TRBD2 (6 bases). The CDR3 runs to 13 residues. CDR1 MNHNY and CDR2 SVGAGI come from the germline V gene (reference sequence). With 7 bases removed from V and 1 base from J, the gap between germline ends came to 11 bases. The CDR3 nucleotides are TGTGCCAGCATTAGGGACTTGTCCTACGAGCAGTACTTC. This translates into CASIRDLSYEQYF.

This sequence joins TRBV5-1 and TRBJ2-7; D unclear. Germline assignment: CDR1 SGHRS and CDR2 YFSETQ. The CDR3 is 12 amino acids. Trimming shortened V by 0 bases and J by 3 bases, and 4 bases separated the two germline ends. The CDR3 DNA sequence: TGCGCCAGCAGCTTGGTCGGCTACGAGCAGTACTTC. Translated, it gives CASSLVGYEQYF.

V usage is TRBV6-1 and J usage is TRBJ1-2; weak D call: TRBD1 (6 bases). Trimming shortened V by 4 bases and J by 4 bases, and 16 bases separated the two germline ends. Germline CDR1 reads MNHNS; CDR2 reads SASEGT. The CDR3 is 15 amino acids. The CDR3 nucleotides read TGTGCCAGCAGTGCAGCGTCAGGGGCGGGCTATGGCTACACCTTC. Residues: CASSAASGAGYGYTF.

The J gene is TRBJ1-2, the V gene TRBV27; D is unclear. This CDR3 comprises 15 residues. Germline V gene lookup returns CDR1 MNHEY and CDR2 SMNVEV (reference sequence). The V gene lost 3 bases and the J gene lost 5 bases, with 16 bases spanning the gap. The CDR3 reads CASSFIAGRIYGYTF. The CDR3, as DNA: TGTGCCAGCAGTTTTATTGCGGGCAGAATTTATGGCTACACCTTC.

The chain has TRBV11-3 and TRBJ2-7, with 8 bases aligning to TRBD1. The germline CDR1 and CDR2 sequences are SGHNT and YENEEA. V trimming: 7 bases; J trimming: 4 bases; junction bases outside the gene matches: 12. This CDR3 region has 15 residues. The CDR3 is CASTNSWQGAYEQYF. In DNA form, the CDR3 reads TGTGCCAGCACCAACTCGTGGCAGGGGGCATACGAGCAGTACTTC.

This chain connects TRBV15 to TRBJ1-1; maybe TRBD1 (5 bases). The CDR3 extends over 15 amino acids. The V end was cut by 0 bases, the J end by 5 bases, with 13 bases between. Germline V CDR1 and CDR2: LNHNV, YYDKDF (reference sequence). CDR3 sequence reads: CATSRDRQGSTEAFF. For the CDR3, the DNA is TGTGCCACCAGCAGAGATCGGCAGGGTTCAACTGAAGCTTTCTTT.

The chain carries TRBV27 and TRBJ2-3; the D gene is possibly TRBD1 (5 bases). Trimming shortened V by 3 bases and J by 6 bases, and 10 bases separated the two germline ends. The CDR3 has 13 amino acids. Looked up from germline, CDR1 is MNHEY and CDR2 is SMNVEV (reference sequence). CDR3 loop: CASSFKGWDTQYF. CDR3 DNA sequence: TGTGCCAGCAGTTTTAAGGGGTGGGATACGCAGTATTTT.

V and J are TRBV6-5 and TRBJ1-1; unclear D gene. The V gene's germline CDR1 is MNHEY and CDR2 SVGAGI. There are 15 residues in the CDR3. The ends were cut back, 7 bases at V and 4 bases at J, with 19 bases in the middle. The CDR3 DNA reads TGTGCCAGCAAACTAAGGGAGGCCCCGGGCACTGAAGCTTTCTTT. This codes for CASKLREAPGTEAFF.

The V and J genes are TRBV5-8 and TRBJ1-1; weak D call: TRBD1 (6 bases). The CDR3 is 15 residues long. Germline CDR1 reads SGHTS; CDR2 reads YDEGEE. V was clipped by 6 bases and J by 1 base, with 16 bases between them. CDR3 in DNA: TGTGCCAGCACTTTATGGGGGCGAGCGAACACTGAAGCTTTCTTT. Translation: CASTLWGRANTEAFF.